This TCR beta chain is drawn from a study of CD8 T cells in Susac syndrome. The CDR3 consists of 14 residues. With 6 bases removed from V and 2 bases from J, the gap between germline ends came to 13 bases. Germline V lookup: CDR1 MNHEY, CDR2 SMNVEV (reference sequence). An input of about 0.45 to 1 ug of RNA was subjected to reverse transcription using random hexamers. It was immunoSEQ multiplex PCR that amplified TCR beta CDR3 across 54 Vbeta and 13 Jbeta. One entry per CDR3 protein, called by TCRdb with MiXCR from the immunoSEQ multiplex PCR reads. This sample yields nearly 200,000 distinct CDR3 sequences, of which 90% to 95% are seen a single time; 0.085% to 0.095% belongs to the top ten.

This chain uses TRBV27 with TRBJ2-5; D possibly corresponds to TRBD2 (6 bases). Sample: CD4+ T cells from PBMCs. The receptor's source is a human donor with multiple sclerosis. Here the CDR3 reads CASSRRDSQETQYF. Here the CDR3 DNA reads TGTGCCAGCAGCCGACGGGACTCACAAGAGACCCAGTACTTC.